This T cell receptor beta chain appears in the sequencing data of a study of cytomegalovirus exposure and HLA in healthy donors. For this clone: The antigen is unknown.

CDR3 length equals 12 residues. Per the germline V gene, CDR1 is KGHSH and CDR2 is LQKENI. The V segment lost 5 bases and the J segment 6 bases; nucleotides outside the gene matches: 3. Broader study findings: Associated with cytomegalovirus, according to the listing, were 150 to 200 TCR beta chains. In vitro data verified a few CMV-associated chains as specific for CMV antigens. Reports indicated that the classifier achieved high specificity and sensitivity in diagnosing cytomegalovirus status.

Separation from the roughly 670-subject first cohort characterized the roughly 120-subject validation cohort, to which the donors belonged. Using immunoSEQ multiplex PCR, the repertoire was profiled, and TCRdb retains in-frame clones only, with some absent. The sample yields 120,000 to 150,000 clones, about 89% seen once. This chain uses TRBV18 with TRBJ2-7; TRBD1 aligns across 8 bases. This TCR was recovered from a woman aged 18-29 years in good health and CMV-seropositive. Sequencing was carried out using PBMCs. The CDR3 DNA is TGTGCCAGCTCAAGACAGGGGTCCGAGCAGTACTTC. Amino acids: CASSRQGSEQYF.